The clone carrying this TCR beta chain was counted only a few times. The antigen is not known. The source of the sample is a study of cytotoxic CD8 clonotypes in ibrutinib-treated CLL. Across the study: The study included under twelve relapsed/refractory and 15 treatment-naive patients; 17 to 18 had IGHV unmutated disease. General study findings and limits: Higher clonality was seen at ibrutinib response and a return toward baseline at progression. With treatment, public clonotypes, which were uncommon, either contracted or remained stable. Higher circulating CD8+ T-cell counts strongly accompanied higher baseline clonality, above age-matched healthy donors.

V was pared by 1 base and J by 6 bases, with 9 bases of the junction left unmatched. There are 15 residues in the CDR3. Germline lookup yields CDR1 SGHTA and CDR2 FQGNSA. Sequencing was performed with immunoSEQ multiplex PCR; in TCRdb, only in-frame clones are kept and a portion is missing. The table has roughly 53,000 clones, around 52% seen once. This clonotype originated in a human donor with chronic lymphocytic leukemia. Sequencing was performed on PBMCs, taken at disease progression, from a patient treated with ibrutinib. V usage is TRBV7-2 and J usage is TRBJ2-7; the match to TRBD2 covers 7 bases. The CDR3 bases are TGTGCCAGCAGCTTAGGGGGAGGGCCTCTGGGCGAGCAGTACTTC. Translation gives CASSLGGGPLGEQYF.